Listed here are 32 T cell receptor beta chains from one sample, sequenced in a study of blood T cell repertoires in COVID-19. Clones were read by immunoSEQ multiplex PCR, and TCRdb kept only the in-frame ones, dropping some. The sample lists about 130,000 clones; roughly 80% were seen once. The sample comprised peripheral blood. Receptor source: a woman aged 25-40 years who had recovered from COVID-19.

The V gene is TRBV15, the J gene TRBJ1-5; 8 bases match TRBD1. V was pared by 2 bases and J by 0 bases, with 3 bases of the junction left unmatched. The CDR3 runs 16 residues. Germline-derived CDR1 and CDR2 are LNHNV and YYDKDF (reference sequence). The CDR3 nucleotides are TGTGCCACCAGCAGAATCGGACAGGGTAGCAATCAGCCCCAGCATTTT. Translated, it gives CATSRIGQGSNQPQHF.

V and J are TRBV6-4 and TRBJ1-5, with D perhaps TRBD1 (6 bases). The ends were cut back, 5 bases at V and 1 base at J, with 12 bases in the middle. Germline CDR1 is MRHNA and CDR2 is SNTAGT. The CDR3 is 15 amino acids. The CDR3 region has the DNA TGTGCCAGCAGTCCGGGGGGCTCGAGCAATCAGCCCCAGCATTTT. Its protein is CASSPGGSSNQPQHF.

The chain uses TRBV6-5 and TRBJ1-1, with D maybe TRBD1 (6 bases). Germline lookup yields CDR1 MNHEY and CDR2 SVGAGI. This CDR3 region has 15 residues. The V end was cut by 6 bases, the J end by 1 base, with 15 bases between. The CDR3: CASRDSQAENTEAFF. CDR3 DNA: TGTGCCAGCAGGGACAGCCAGGCCGAGAACACTGAAGCTTTCTTT.

The J gene is TRBJ2-6, the V gene TRBV19, with a weak D call TRBD2 (5 bases). The CDR3 covers 15 residues. V was shortened by 4 bases and J by 0 bases, with 7 bases between the two germline ends. The germline gives CDR1 LNHDA, CDR2 SQIVND (reference sequence). DNA for the CDR3: TGTGCCAGTAGTACGGGGTACTCTGGGGCCAACGTCCTGACTTTC. This sequence encodes CASSTGYSGANVLTF.

The genes are TRBV15 and TRBJ1-2; the D gene is possibly TRBD1 (5 bases). CDR3 length: 14 amino acids. Trimming stripped 0 bases from V and 5 bases from J, with 10 bases between. Germline V gene sequence: CDR1 LNHNV, CDR2 YYDKDF (reference sequence). CDR3 bases: TGTGCCACCAGCAGAGATGGGGCAGGGTATGGCTACACCTTC. Translated: CATSRDGAGYGYTF.

The chain uses TRBV2 and TRBJ2-3; 7 bases are shared with TRBD1. The CDR3 contains 14 residues. With V trimmed by 6 bases and J by 2 bases, 5 bases remained unmatched. Germline CDR1 and CDR2: SNHLY and FYNNEI. The CDR3 spells CASSAGTATDTQYF. In nucleotides, the CDR3 is TGTGCCAGCAGCGCCGGGACAGCCACAGATACGCAGTATTTT.

The chain is built from TRBV9 and TRBJ1-1; D not resolved. The CDR3 totals 15 residues. Germline CDR1 reads SGDLS; CDR2 reads YYNGEE. V was trimmed by 1 base and J by 3 bases, leaving 13 bases between them. In nucleotides, the CDR3 is TGTGCCAGCAGCGTAAGGGAGGCGGTAGACACTGAAGCTTTCTTT. It yields the protein CASSVREAVDTEAFF.

The chain uses TRBV30 and TRBJ1-2; 8 nucleotides line up with TRBD1. V was pared by 2 bases and J by 3 bases, with 2 bases of the junction left unmatched. Germline values: CDR1 GTSNPN, CDR2 SVGIG (reference sequence). There are 13 residues in the CDR3. CDR3 protein: CAWSTDRDYGYTF. The CDR3 DNA reads TGTGCCTGGAGTACGGACAGGGACTATGGCTACACCTTC.

CDR3 in DNA: TGCGCCAGCAGCTTTGGGCTAGCGGTCTACAATGAGCAGTTCTTC. Protein: CASSFGLAVYNEQFF. The chain combines TRBV5-1 with TRBJ2-1; TRBD2 aligns across 7 bases. This CDR3 contains 15 residues. V was clipped by 2 bases and J by 3 bases; unmatched bases: 5. Looked up from germline, CDR1 is SGHRS and CDR2 is YFSETQ. Full variable domain (remainder filled in from reference TRBV5-1 and TRBJ2-1): KAGVTQTPRYLIKTRGQQVTLSCSPISGHRSVSWYQQTPGQGLQFLFEYFSETQRNKGNFPGRFSGRQFSNSRSEMNVSTLELGDSALYLCASSFGLAVYNEQFFGPGTRLTVL.

This rearrangement joins TRBV27 to TRBJ1-1; TRBD1 might be the D (5 bases). Trimming took off 6 bases at V and 8 bases at J, with 16 bases between the two ends. The CDR3 has 13 residues. The germline V gene encodes CDR1 MNHEY and CDR2 SMNVEV (reference sequence). CDR3 protein: CASSPGGGEEAFF. CDR3 DNA: TGTGCCAGCAGCCCGGGGGGGGGAGAAGAAGCTTTCTTT.

The CDR3 reads CASSSTGGDYYEQYF. The CDR3 bases are TGTGCCAGCAGCTCGACAGGGGGCGACTATTACGAGCAGTACTTC. The chain carries TRBV5-6 and TRBJ2-7; 10 bases map to TRBD1. After removal of 3 bases from V and 4 bases from J, the junction contained 7 bases not matched to a gene. The CDR3 runs 15 residues. The germline gives CDR1 SGHDT, CDR2 YYEEEE.

The rearrangement links TRBV5-1 to TRBJ2-7; D perhaps matches TRBD1 (5 bases). This CDR3 is 16 amino acids long. Trimming took off 7 bases at V and 0 bases at J, with 20 bases between the two ends. Germline V gene sequence: CDR1 SGHRS, CDR2 YFSETQ. Here the CDR3 reads CASCSGFTGSSYEQYF. The DNA of the CDR3 is TGCGCCAGCTGCTCCGGTTTCACAGGAAGCTCCTACGAGCAGTACTTC. Looking up the rest from reference TRBV5-1 and TRBJ2-7 gives the full variable domain: KAGVTQTPRYLIKTRGQQVTLSCSPISGHRSVSWYQQTPGQGLQFLFEYFSETQRNKGNFPGRFSGRQFSNSRSEMNVSTLELGDSALYLCASCSGFTGSSYEQYFGPGTRLTVT.

The chain carries TRBV5-1 and TRBJ2-5; 10 nucleotides agree with TRBD1. This CDR3 spans 16 amino acids. The trim removed 0 bases at V and 3 bases at J, leaving 5 bases unmatched. Germline V gene sequence: CDR1 SGHRS, CDR2 YFSETQ. CDR3 loop: CASSLGAGTGEETQYF. CDR3 DNA sequence: TGCGCCAGCAGCTTGGGAGCCGGGACAGGGGAAGAGACCCAGTACTTC.

The chain recombines TRBV7-6 with TRBJ1-2; D gene uncertain. This CDR3 contains 13 residues. Germline V gives CDR1 SGHVS, CDR2 FNYEAQ. Trimming took off 5 bases at V and 4 bases at J, with 11 bases between the two ends. Here the CDR3 DNA reads TGTGCCAGCAGCCGAGAGAGGTTCTATGGCTACACCTTC. This gives the protein CASSRERFYGYTF.

V gene TRBV18 combines with J gene TRBJ1-6; 10 positions match TRBD1. The CDR3 is 19 residues long. Germline lookup yields CDR1 KGHSH and CDR2 LQKENI. With V trimmed by 3 bases and J by 7 bases, 15 bases remained unmatched. The CDR3 DNA follows: TGTGCCAGCTCACCGACCGGGACAGGGGCCCTACCCCAGAATTCACCCCTCCACTTT. This encodes CASSPTGTGALPQNSPLHF.

This clone came up a few times. This chain connects TRBV7-8 to TRBJ1-5; D is perhaps TRBD1 (6 bases). This CDR3 comprises 15 residues. Trimming removed 1 base at V and 6 bases at J, with 13 bases between. Germline values: CDR1 SGHVS, CDR2 FQNEAQ. The CDR3 is CASSLEQGRRQPQHF. The CDR3, as DNA: TGTGCCAGCAGCTTAGAACAGGGAAGGCGTCAGCCCCAGCATTTT.

V gene TRBV18 combines with J gene TRBJ2-3; no firm D call. Germline values: CDR1 KGHSH, CDR2 LQKENI. The V gene lost 3 bases and the J gene lost 4 bases, with 14 bases spanning the gap. CDR3 length equals 15 residues. The CDR3 sequence is CASSPGQRVSDTQYF. The CDR3 region has the DNA TGTGCCAGCTCACCGGGTCAGCGAGTATCAGATACGCAGTATTTT.

V gene TRBV5-1 combines with J gene TRBJ2-7, with 8 bases aligning to TRBD1. With V trimmed by 1 base and J by 0 bases, 6 bases remained unmatched. There are 16 residues in the CDR3. Germline CDR1 and CDR2: SGHRS and YFSETQ. The CDR3 nucleotides read TGCGCCAGCAGCTTGCCACGGACAGGGAGCTCCTACGAGCAGTACTTC. Protein: CASSLPRTGSSYEQYF.

The J gene is TRBJ2-5, the V gene TRBV2; tentative D call: TRBD1 (7 bases). Germline V gives CDR1 SNHLY, CDR2 FYNNEI. This CDR3 contains 14 residues. V was cut by 11 bases and J by 1 base, with 17 bases left in between. The CDR3: CAARRGTAQETQYF. CDR3 DNA sequence: TGTGCCGCCCGGCGCGGGACAGCCCAAGAGACCCAGTACTTC.

The rearrangement uses TRBV7-9 and TRBJ2-1; 10 positions match TRBD1. Germline V CDR1 and CDR2: SEHNR, FQNEAQ (reference sequence). V lost 5 bases to trimming and J lost 2 bases; unmatched junction nucleotides: 9. This CDR3 is built from 17 residues. The CDR3 DNA reads TGTGCCAGCAGCCCGCGCGGGACAGGGGATGCCTACAATGAGCAGTTCTTC. Protein: CASSPRGTGDAYNEQFF.

The V gene is TRBV6-5, the J gene TRBJ1-1, with 9 bases matching TRBD1. V dropped 7 bases and J dropped 5; count of bases not matched to a gene: 5. The CDR3 extends over 13 amino acids. From germline, CDR1 is MNHEY and CDR2 SVGAGI. The CDR3 region is CASTTGGRTEAFF. The CDR3 region has the DNA TGTGCCAGCACCACAGGGGGCAGGACTGAAGCTTTCTTT.

This chain links TRBV5-6 with TRBJ1-2, with D unresolved. The CDR3 has 12 residues. Trimming removed 0 bases at V and 5 bases at J, with 5 bases between. CDR1 SGHDT and CDR2 YYEEEE come from the germline V gene. The CDR3 coding sequence is TGTGCCAGCAGCTTGGAGACTTATGGCTACACCTTC. Translating gives CASSLETYGYTF. The full variable domain, completed using reference TRBV5-6 and TRBJ1-2, is DAGVTQSPTHLIKTRGQQVTLRCSPKSGHDTVSWYQQALGQGPQFIFQYYEEEERQRGNFPDRFSGHQFPNYSSELNVNALLLGDSALYLCASSLETYGYTFGSGTRLTVV.

The chain joins TRBV5-1 to TRBJ1-1; D not resolved. Germline CDR1 reads SGHRS; CDR2 reads YFSETQ. The CDR3 extends over 13 amino acids. Trimming shortened V by 4 bases and J by 1 base, and 8 bases separated the two germline ends. The CDR3 DNA reads as TGCGCCAGCAGCGAGACACCGAACACTGAAGCTTTCTTT. Amino acids: CASSETPNTEAFF.

The V call is TRBV7-9, the J call TRBJ2-7; a weak D match, TRBD1 (6 bases). Trimming pared 4 bases from V and 2 bases from J, leaving 18 bases between. Germline V gene sequence: CDR1 SEHNR, CDR2 FQNEAQ (reference sequence). The CDR3 runs to 16 residues. As DNA, the CDR3 is TGTGCCAGCAGCTCCTTTGCGGACAGCGGTACCTACGAGCAGTACTTC. Encoded protein: CASSSFADSGTYEQYF.

V usage is TRBV7-9 and J usage is TRBJ2-5, with 7 bases matching TRBD1. The V gene's germline CDR1 is SEHNR and CDR2 FQNEAQ (reference sequence). J was trimmed by 5 bases and V by 2 bases; bases with no gene match: 5. The CDR3 runs to 14 residues. The CDR3 spells CASSLHADRETQYF. CDR3 DNA: TGTGCCAGCAGCTTACACGCGGACAGGGAGACCCAGTACTTC.

This chain links TRBV3-1 (or the pseudogene TRBV3-2) with TRBJ2-5; TRBD2 matches at 7 bases. The CDR3 covers 19 residues. Losses at the gene ends were 1 base for V and 1 base for J; bases not matched to a gene: 15. Germline V CDR1 and CDR2: LGHDT, YNNKEL (reference sequence). The CDR3 loop is CASSQGGPRGSGFQETQYF. The CDR3 DNA follows: TGTGCCAGCAGCCAAGGGGGACCCCGGGGTAGCGGGTTCCAAGAGACCCAGTACTTC.

The chain has TRBV5-1 and TRBJ1-1; 7 bases fit TRBD1. Trimming took 0 bases from V and 10 from J; bases not matched to a gene: 6. The CDR3 runs 13 residues. The germline gives CDR1 SGHRS, CDR2 YFSETQ. CDR3 coding DNA: TGCGCCAGCAGCTTGGCCCCACAGGGGTTAGCTTTCTTT. This gives the protein CASSLAPQGLAFF.

J is TRBJ2-5 and V is TRBV11-2; 9 nucleotides match TRBD2. CDR1 SGHAT and CDR2 FQNNGV come from the germline V gene. J was trimmed by 3 bases and V by 3 bases; bases with no gene match: 8. This CDR3 is built from 16 residues. CDR3 loop: CASSFSRVAGEETQYF. The CDR3 bases are TGTGCCAGCAGCTTCTCCCGCGTAGCGGGGGAAGAGACCCAGTACTTC.

The chain recombines TRBV7-3 with TRBJ2-7, with TRBD1 matching over 7 bases. CDR1 SGHTA and CDR2 FQGTGA come from the germline V gene. This CDR3 region has 15 residues. Trimming cost V 2 bases and J 2 bases; bases outside gene matches: 6. CDR3 loop: CASSLRPGGPYEQYF. As DNA, the CDR3 is TGTGCCAGCAGCTTACGGCCAGGGGGACCCTACGAGCAGTACTTC.

The J gene is TRBJ1-1, the V gene TRBV6-6; no clear D gene. The CDR3 extends over 14 amino acids. The germline CDR1 and CDR2 sequences are MNHNY and SVGAGI (reference sequence). Trimming took 4 bases from V and 1 from J, leaving 10 bases between them. The CDR3 loop is CASSLLPGNTEAFF. In DNA, the CDR3 is TGTGCCAGCAGTTTACTCCCGGGGAACACTGAAGCTTTCTTT.

The gene calls are TRBV6-1 and TRBJ2-1; D possibly corresponds to TRBD1 (6 bases). The CDR3 runs to 15 residues. V lost 2 bases and J lost 4, with 12 bases in between. Germline V gives CDR1 MNHNS, CDR2 SASEGT. CDR3 DNA sequence: TGTGCCAGCAGTGAATTGACAGGAATTTACAATGAGCAGTTCTTC. It is translated as CASSELTGIYNEQFF.

The J gene is TRBJ2-1, the V gene TRBV7-3, with D maybe TRBD2 (5 bases). V was shortened by 0 bases and J by 1 base, with 7 bases between the two germline ends. The CDR3 is 15 residues long. Germline lookup yields CDR1 SGHTA and CDR2 FQGTGA. The CDR3 coding sequence is TGTGCCAGCAGCTTAACAGGGAGTTCCTACAATGAGCAGTTCTTC. Translated, it gives CASSLTGSSYNEQFF.